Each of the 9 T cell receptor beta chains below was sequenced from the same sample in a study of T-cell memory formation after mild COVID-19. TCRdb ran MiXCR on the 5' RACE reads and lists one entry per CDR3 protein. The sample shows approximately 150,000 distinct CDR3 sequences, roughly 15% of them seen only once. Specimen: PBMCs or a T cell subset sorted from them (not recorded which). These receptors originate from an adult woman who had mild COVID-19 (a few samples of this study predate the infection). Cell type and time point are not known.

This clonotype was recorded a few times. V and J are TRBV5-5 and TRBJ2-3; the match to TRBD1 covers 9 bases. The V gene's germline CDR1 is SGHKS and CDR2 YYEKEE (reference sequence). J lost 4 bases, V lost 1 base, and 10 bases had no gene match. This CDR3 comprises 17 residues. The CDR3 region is CASSLSAGTGTSDTQYF. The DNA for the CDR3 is TGTGCCAGCAGCTTGAGTGCCGGGACAGGGACATCAGATACGCAGTATTTT.

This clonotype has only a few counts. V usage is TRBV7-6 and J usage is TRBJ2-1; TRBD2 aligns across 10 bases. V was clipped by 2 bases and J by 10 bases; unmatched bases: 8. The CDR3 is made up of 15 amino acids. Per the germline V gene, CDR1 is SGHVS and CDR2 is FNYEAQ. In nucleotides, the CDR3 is TGTGCCAGCAGCTTACCTAGCGGGAGTGGTGCAGAGCAGTTCTTC. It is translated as CASSLPSGSGAEQFF.

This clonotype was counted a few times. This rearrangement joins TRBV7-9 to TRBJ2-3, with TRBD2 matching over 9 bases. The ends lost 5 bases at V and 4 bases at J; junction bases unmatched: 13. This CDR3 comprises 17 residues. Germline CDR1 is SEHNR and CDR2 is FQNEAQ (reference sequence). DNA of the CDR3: TGTGCCAGCAGCCCCAGGGCTAGCGGGACGAATGCAGATACGCAGTATTTT. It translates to CASSPRASGTNADTQYF. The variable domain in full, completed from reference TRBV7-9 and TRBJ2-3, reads DTGVSQNPRHKITKRGQNVTFRCDPISEHNRLYWYRQTLGQGPEFLTYFQNEAQLEKSRLLSDRFSAERPKGSFSTLEIQRTEQGDSAMYLCASSPRASGTNADTQYFGPGTRLTVL.

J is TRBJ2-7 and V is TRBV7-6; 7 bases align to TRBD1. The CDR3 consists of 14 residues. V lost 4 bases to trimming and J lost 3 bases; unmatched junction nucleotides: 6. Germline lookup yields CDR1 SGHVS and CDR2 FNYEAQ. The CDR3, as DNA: TGTGCCAGCAGCTGGACCCGGGACAGCTACGAGCAGTACTTC. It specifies CASSWTRDSYEQYF.

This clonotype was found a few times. CDR3 sequence reads: CASSSTGISNQPQHF. The CDR3 DNA reads as TGTGCCAGCAGCTCGACAGGGATTAGCAATCAGCCCCAGCATTTT. The genes are TRBV7-9 and TRBJ1-5; TRBD1 aligns across 7 bases. The CDR3 totals 15 residues. The germline V gene encodes CDR1 SEHNR and CDR2 FQNEAQ (reference sequence). V trimming: 4 bases; J trimming: 0 bases; junction bases outside the gene matches: 3.

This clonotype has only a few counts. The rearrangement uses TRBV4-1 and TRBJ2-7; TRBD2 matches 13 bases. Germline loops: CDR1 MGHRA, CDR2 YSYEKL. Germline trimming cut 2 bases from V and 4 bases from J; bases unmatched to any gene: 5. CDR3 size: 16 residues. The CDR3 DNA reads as TGCGCCAGCAGCCAATTGGGACTAGCGGGGATGTACGAGCAGTACTTC. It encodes CASSQLGLAGMYEQYF.

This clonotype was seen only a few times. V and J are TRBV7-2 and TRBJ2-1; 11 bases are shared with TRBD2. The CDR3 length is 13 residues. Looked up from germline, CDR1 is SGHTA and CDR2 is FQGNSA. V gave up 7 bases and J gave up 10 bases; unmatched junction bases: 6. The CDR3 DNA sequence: TGTGCCAGCATCCCACCTAGCGGGAGGGAGCAGTTCTTC. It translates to CASIPPSGREQFF.

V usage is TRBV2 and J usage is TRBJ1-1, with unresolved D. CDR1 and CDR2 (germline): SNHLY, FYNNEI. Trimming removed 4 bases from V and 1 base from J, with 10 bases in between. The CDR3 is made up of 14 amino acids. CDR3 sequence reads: CASSGGPENTEAFF. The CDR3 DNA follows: TGTGCCAGCAGTGGTGGACCAGAGAACACTGAAGCTTTCTTT.

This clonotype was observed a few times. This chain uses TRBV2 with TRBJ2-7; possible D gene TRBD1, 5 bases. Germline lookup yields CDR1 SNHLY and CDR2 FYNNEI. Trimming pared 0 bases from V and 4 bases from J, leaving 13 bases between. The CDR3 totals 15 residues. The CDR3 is CASSEADPRDYEQYF. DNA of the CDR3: TGTGCCAGCAGTGAAGCGGACCCCAGGGATTACGAGCAGTACTTC.